Reported below is one T cell receptor beta chain. This entry comes from a study of shared clonotypes between healthy human individuals. Study overall: Three CD4 naive, three CD4 memory, two CD8 naive and one CD8 memory plate were used per donor.

The V gene lost 6 bases and the J gene lost 4 bases, with 16 bases spanning the gap. CDR3 length: 15 amino acids. From germline, CDR1 is MDHEN and CDR2 SYDVKM. Sorted subsets were amplified in replicate PCRs using 200 to 250 ng DNA, tens of thousands of T cell genomes. As originally analysed: Sequence data from immunoSEQ were junction-only and lacked quality scores; consequently, filtering differed. Assay: immunoSEQ multiplex PCR; the TCRdb copy retains only in-frame clones and omits some. V and J calls and clone size come straight from that table; D and trimming were deduced from the DNA. The sample shows over a million clones, around 78% of them seen only once. Division of CD4+ cells produced a CD45RA+ naive subset and a CD45RA-negative memory subset.

The origin of this receptor is a young man in good health. Some clones in this sample may be carry-over from other donors' samples. The chain recombines TRBV28 with TRBJ1-5, with TRBD1 as a possible D gene (5 bases). The sequencing input was memory CD4+ T cells from PBMCs. Subset of the sample: CD45RA-negative fraction. DNA of the CDR3: TGTGCCAGCAGATCAGACAGTCGGGGGAATCAGCCCCAGCATTTT. Residues: CASRSDSRGNQPQHF.